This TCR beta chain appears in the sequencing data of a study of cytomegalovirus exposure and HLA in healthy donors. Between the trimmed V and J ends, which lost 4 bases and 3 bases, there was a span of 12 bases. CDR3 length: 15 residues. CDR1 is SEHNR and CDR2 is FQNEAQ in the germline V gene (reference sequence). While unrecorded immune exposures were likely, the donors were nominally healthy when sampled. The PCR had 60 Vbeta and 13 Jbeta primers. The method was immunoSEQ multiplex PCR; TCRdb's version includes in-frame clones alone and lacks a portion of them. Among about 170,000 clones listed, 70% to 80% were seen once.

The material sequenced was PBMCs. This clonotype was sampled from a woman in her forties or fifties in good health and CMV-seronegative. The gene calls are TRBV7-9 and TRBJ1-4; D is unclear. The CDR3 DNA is TGTGCCAGCAGCTCCTCAGGCTGGGCTAATGAAAAACTGTTTTTT. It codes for CASSSSGWANEKLFF.